These T cell receptor beta chains were read from a single sample in a study of T-cell memory formation after mild COVID-19. TCRdb redid the calling of the 5' RACE reads with MiXCR, one entry per CDR3 protein. The table includes approximately 150,000 distinct CDR3 sequences, 19% detected once. Sequenced material: PBMCs or a T cell subset sorted from them (not recorded which). These receptors all come from an adult woman who had mild COVID-19 (a few samples of this study predate the infection). Cell type and time point are not known. Both conserved end residues are part of each CDR3. The D gene is left open where the match is weak. Some rows have no size entry. The others give once, few or many, or a class for an expanded clone.

abundance	v_gene	len	d_gene	j_gene	CDR3aa	CDR3nt
-	TRBV6-6	13	-	TRBJ1-2	CASRVGTSDGYTF	TGTGCCAGCAGAGTTGGGACATCTGATGGCTACACCTTC
many	TRBV18	18	TRBD1	TRBJ2-2	CASSPLRRRGRDTGELFF	TGTGCCAGCTCACCACTTCGACGCAGGGGGCGCGACACCGGGGAGCTGTTTTTT
few	TRBV6-1	19	-	TRBJ2-2	CASSGRNRDDAWNTGELFF	TGTGCCAGCAGTGGTAGAAACAGAGACGACGCTTGGAACACCGGGGAGCTGTTTTTT
few	TRBV5-1	15	TRBD1	TRBJ2-5	CASSLNVGGAETQYF	TGCGCCAGCAGCTTGAATGTAGGGGGCGCCGAGACCCAGTACTTC
-	TRBV7-2	15	TRBD2	TRBJ2-3	CASSLVSGSSDTQYF	TGTGCCAGCAGCTTAGTTAGCGGGAGTTCAGATACGCAGTATTTT
-	TRBV5-1	15	-	TRBJ1-1	CASSLGARGNTEAFF	TGCGCCAGCAGCTTGGGGGCTCGTGGGAACACTGAAGCTTTCTTT
few	TRBV16	15	-	TRBJ1-2	CASSHSRGGAQSYTF	TGTGCCAGCAGTCATTCCCGTGGGGGGGCGCAGAGCTACACCTTC
-	TRBV25-1	13	-	TRBJ2-1	CASAMDETNEQFF	TGTGCCAGCGCGATGGACGAGACCAATGAGCAGTTCTTC
many	TRBV5-1	14	-	TRBJ2-2	CASSSPQGTGELFF	TGCGCCAGCAGCTCGCCGCAGGGTACCGGGGAGCTGTTTTTT
-	TRBV30	14	-	TRBJ1-1	CAWSGLTGGAEAFF	TGTGCCTGGAGTGGGTTGACAGGTGGGGCTGAAGCTTTCTTT
-	TRBV11-2	11	-	TRBJ2-7	CASSSEREQYF	TGTGCCAGCAGCTCCGAGCGCGAGCAGTACTTC
-	TRBV6-6	17	TRBD1	TRBJ1-3	CASTFASKTGDRNTIYF	TGTGCCAGCACCTTCGCCTCGAAGACAGGGGATCGGAACACCATATATTTT
-	TRBV7-2	18	TRBD2	TRBJ2-1	CASSLSAPGLAGDNEQFF	TGTGCCAGCAGCTTATCGGCCCCAGGACTAGCGGGAGACAATGAGCAGTTCTTC
-	TRBV4-1	14	-	TRBJ1-3	CASSQDRAGNTIYF	TGCGCCAGCAGCCAAGATAGGGCTGGAAACACCATATATTTT
-	TRBV20-1	18	-	TRBJ2-5	CSARDRDFKTQSQETQYF	TGCAGTGCTAGAGACCGGGACTTCAAAACCCAGAGCCAAGAGACCCAGTACTTC
-	TRBV6-5	14	TRBD2	TRBJ2-1	CASRAGVVGNEQFF	TGTGCCAGCAGGGCGGGAGTTGTGGGGAATGAGCAGTTCTTC
few	TRBV29-1	14	-	TRBJ2-3	CSVELGTSTDTQYF	TGCAGCGTTGAGCTCGGGACGAGCACAGATACGCAGTATTTT
-	TRBV9	15	-	TRBJ1-5	CASSRGQHSNQPQHF	TGTGCCAGCAGCCGAGGACAGCATAGCAATCAGCCCCAGCATTTT
-	TRBV4-1	16	TRBD2	TRBJ2-1	CASSQEGGGKRGEQFF	TGCGCCAGCAGCCAAGAAGGCGGGGGGAAGAGGGGTGAGCAGTTCTTC
few	TRBV3-1	14	-	TRBJ2-3	CASSLVGDTDTQYF	TGTGCCAGCAGCCTAGTAGGGGACACAGATACGCAGTATTTT
few	TRBV3-1	12	-	TRBJ2-1	CASGTYNNEQFF	TGTGCCAGCGGGACTTATAATAATGAGCAGTTCTTC
large	TRBV12-3/TRBV12-4	16	TRBD1	TRBJ2-7	CASSPAGTGFLYEQYF	TGTGCCAGCAGTCCAGCCGGGACAGGGTTTCTCTACGAGCAGTACTTC
-	TRBV5-1	15	TRBD2	TRBJ2-1	CASRVGTSVGNEQFF	TGCGCCAGCCGGGTCGGGACTAGCGTTGGGAATGAGCAGTTCTTC
few	TRBV24-1	15	-	TRBJ2-3	CATSDLRGRTDTQYF	TGTGCCACCAGTGACCTGCGGGGGCGGACAGATACGCAGTATTTT
few	TRBV15	15	-	TRBJ2-3	CATSGGGLPTDTQYF	TGTGCCACCTCGGGCGGGGGCCTCCCCACAGATACGCAGTATTTT
many	TRBV3-2	14	-	TRBJ1-1	CASRYTDSQKEAFF	TGTGCCAGCAGGTATACTGACAGTCAAAAGGAAGCTTTCTTT
-	TRBV3-1	15	-	TRBJ2-7	CASSQPQGRSYEQYF	TGTGCCAGCAGCCAACCCCAGGGAAGGTCCTACGAGCAGTACTTC
few	TRBV12-5	14	-	TRBJ2-1	CASGLISSYNEQFF	TGTGCTAGTGGTTTGATCTCCTCCTACAATGAGCAGTTCTTC
-	TRBV15	16	TRBD2	TRBJ2-2	CATSRDRLASTGELFF	TGTGCCACCAGCAGAGATAGACTAGCAAGTACCGGGGAGCTGTTTTTT
-	TRBV15	18	TRBD2	TRBJ2-3	CATSRKINSGRVADTQYF	TGTGCCACCAGCAGGAAAATCAATAGCGGGAGGGTAGCGGATACGCAGTATTTT
-	TRBV14	17	TRBD1	TRBJ2-3	CASSQYAGTGVADTQYF	TGTGCCAGCAGCCAGTACGCCGGGACAGGGGTCGCGGATACGCAGTATTTT
few	TRBV29-1	15	TRBD1	TRBJ2-2	CSADPRTGATGELFF	TGCAGCGCCGACCCCCGGACAGGTGCAACCGGGGAGCTGTTTTTT
-	TRBV7-6	16	-	TRBJ1-4	CASSLRPRGTNEKLFF	TGTGCCAGCAGCTTAAGGCCCAGGGGAACTAATGAAAAACTGTTTTTT
-	TRBV11-2	15	-	TRBJ1-1	CASSDSLDSWTEAFF	TGTGCCAGCAGTGATAGCCTGGACAGTTGGACTGAAGCTTTCTTT
-	TRBV7-2	13	-	TRBJ1-2	CASSPGRKEGYTF	TGTGCCAGCAGCCCGGGACGAAAGGAAGGCTACACCTTC
-	TRBV6-2/TRBV6-3	19	-	TRBJ1-5	CASSSPMARKVYSNQPQHF	TGTGCCAGCAGCTCCCCGATGGCCAGAAAGGTTTATAGCAATCAGCCCCAGCATTTT
-	TRBV5-1	14	-	TRBJ1-1	CASSFAPSNTEAFF	TGCGCCAGCAGCTTCGCCCCCTCGAACACTGAAGCTTTCTTT
-	TRBV12-3/TRBV12-4	15	-	TRBJ2-7	CASSFSGTLSYEQYF	TGTGCCAGCAGTTTCTCGGGGACACTGTCCTACGAGCAGTACTTC
-	TRBV9	16	-	TRBJ2-3	CASSVSGNLGTDTQYF	TGTGCCAGCAGCGTTAGCGGAAACTTGGGGACAGATACGCAGTATTTT
-	TRBV24-1	14	-	TRBJ2-2	CATSDSGNTGELFF	TGTGCCACCAGTGATTCGGGGAACACCGGGGAGCTGTTTTTT
-	TRBV5-6	15	TRBD1	TRBJ2-7	CASSWGTASSYEQYF	TGTGCCAGCAGCTGGGGGACAGCCAGCTCCTACGAGCAGTACTTC
few	TRBV5-6	15	-	TRBJ1-3	CASSWGEAAGNTIYF	TGTGCCAGCAGCTGGGGGGAAGCAGCTGGAAACACCATATATTTT
-	TRBV5-1	16	TRBD1	TRBJ2-5	CASSLHGTGGTQTQYF	TGCGCCAGCAGCTTACACGGGACAGGTGGGACCCAAACCCAGTACTTC
few	TRBV20-1	14	-	TRBJ2-3	CSATLALRTDTQYF	TGCAGTGCTACCCTAGCTTTGAGGACAGATACGCAGTATTTT
-	TRBV12-3/TRBV12-4	13	-	TRBJ2-5	CARRDSVLGSQYF	TGTGCCAGAAGAGATAGCGTTCTAGGGTCCCAGTACTTC
few	TRBV29-1	14	-	TRBJ2-2	CSVSRGAPSGELFF	TGCAGCGTCTCCAGGGGCGCTCCTTCCGGGGAGCTGTTTTTT
many	TRBV5-1	14	TRBD2	TRBJ2-7	CASQTAGGTYEQYF	TGCGCCAGCCAGACAGCGGGAGGTACTTACGAGCAGTACTTC
few	TRBV7-8	15	TRBD1	TRBJ2-5	CASSIRTGVYETQYF	TGTGCCAGCAGCATCCGGACAGGGGTATACGAGACCCAGTACTTC
few	TRBV5-1	18	TRBD2	TRBJ2-6	CASSGTGTSGSGANVLTF	TGCGCCAGCAGCGGGACCGGGACTAGCGGCTCTGGGGCCAACGTCCTGACTTTC
-	TRBV7-6	17	TRBD2	TRBJ2-3	CASSVRAGLGDTDTQYF	TGTGCCAGCAGCGTAAGGGCCGGACTAGGTGACACAGATACGCAGTATTTT
few	TRBV7-9	12	-	TRBJ1-1	CASSPSTRQAFF	TGTGCCAGCAGCCCTTCGACAAGGCAGGCTTTCTTT
-	TRBV25-1	18	TRBD2	TRBJ2-5	CASRVPGLAGGPVETQYF	TGTGCCAGCAGGGTTCCGGGACTAGCGGGAGGGCCGGTTGAGACCCAGTACTTC
once	TRBV4-1	16	TRBD2	TRBJ2-2	CASSPGRGTNTGELFF	TGCGCCAGCAGCCCGGGGAGGGGAACGAACACCGGGGAGCTGTTTTTT
-	TRBV25-1	20	TRBD1	TRBJ2-7	CASSEVLDRVAKPSLYEQYF	TGTGCCAGCAGTGAAGTGTTGGACAGGGTAGCGAAACCCTCTCTCTACGAGCAGTACTTC
few	TRBV18	15	-	TRBJ1-1	CASSSSAGMNTEAFF	TGTGCCAGCTCAAGCTCGGCAGGGATGAACACTGAAGCTTTCTTT
-	TRBV20-1	14	-	TRBJ2-7	CSARLWGKEREQYF	TGCAGTGCTAGATTGTGGGGCAAGGAGAGGGAGCAGTACTTC
-	TRBV5-1	15	TRBD1	TRBJ1-1	CASSPGTAEGTEAFF	TGCGCCAGCAGCCCAGGGACAGCCGAGGGCACTGAAGCTTTCTTT
few	TRBV5-1	15	-	TRBJ2-4	CASSLEVGAKNIQYF	TGCGCCAGCAGCTTGGAGGTCGGAGCCAAAAACATTCAGTACTTC